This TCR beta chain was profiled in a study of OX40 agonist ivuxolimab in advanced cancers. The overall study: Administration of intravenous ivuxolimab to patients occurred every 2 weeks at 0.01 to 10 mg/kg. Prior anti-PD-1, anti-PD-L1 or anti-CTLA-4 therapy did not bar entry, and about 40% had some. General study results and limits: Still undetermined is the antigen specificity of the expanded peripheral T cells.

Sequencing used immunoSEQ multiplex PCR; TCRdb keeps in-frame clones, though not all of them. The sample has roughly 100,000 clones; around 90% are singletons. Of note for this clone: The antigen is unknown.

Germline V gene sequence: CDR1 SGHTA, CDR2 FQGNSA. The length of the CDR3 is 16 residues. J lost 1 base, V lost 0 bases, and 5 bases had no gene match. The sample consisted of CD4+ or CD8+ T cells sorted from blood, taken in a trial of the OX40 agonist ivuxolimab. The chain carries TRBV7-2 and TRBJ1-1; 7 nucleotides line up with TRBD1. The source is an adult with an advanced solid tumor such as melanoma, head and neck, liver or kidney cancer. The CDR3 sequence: CASSLAGKGANTEAFF. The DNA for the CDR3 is TGTGCCAGCAGCTTAGCAGGGAAGGGGGCGAACACTGAAGCTTTCTTT.